The 22 T cell receptor beta chains below come from one sample, sequenced in a study of cytomegalovirus exposure and HLA in healthy donors. Only in-frame clones appear in the TCRdb table, and some are missing; sequencing was by immunoSEQ multiplex PCR. The sample records 100,000 or so clones, around 87% being singletons. The sample taken for sequencing was PBMCs. Receptors originate from a woman between 18 and 30 years old in good health and CMV-seropositive.

The V call is TRBV29-1, the J call TRBJ2-5; 9 nucleotides agree with TRBD2. V was pared by 8 bases and J by 2 bases, with 9 bases of the junction left unmatched. Germline CDR1 and CDR2: SQVTM and ANQGSEA. This CDR3 has 14 residues. CDR3 sequence (DNA): TGCAGCTCGGGAGCGGGGGGCTTTCAAGAGACCCAGTACTTC. Translated: CSSGAGGFQETQYF.

The J gene is TRBJ1-5, the V gene TRBV6-5; weak D call: TRBD1 (6 bases). The CDR3 runs 13 residues. Germline V lookup: CDR1 MNHEY, CDR2 SVGAGI. V was shortened by 6 bases and J by 6 bases, with 12 bases between the two germline ends. CDR3 sequence reads: CASSPQGFQPQHF. In nucleotides, the CDR3 is TGTGCCAGCAGCCCCCAGGGGTTTCAGCCCCAGCATTTT.

The gene calls are TRBV5-1 and TRBJ2-4, with TRBD1 matching 9 bases. V shed 4 bases and J 8 bases; nucleotides not matched to a gene: 10. Germline V gene lookup returns CDR1 SGHRS and CDR2 YFSETQ. CDR3 length: 15 residues. CDR3 nucleotides: TGCGCCAGCAGCCCCCAGACAGGGGGTGTCGACATTCAGTACTTC. It is translated as CASSPQTGGVDIQYF.

The chain joins TRBV19 to TRBJ2-3; TRBD1 matches at 9 bases. After removal of 10 bases from V and 4 bases from J, the junction contained 9 bases not matched to a gene. CDR3 length: 14 residues. Germline lookup yields CDR1 LNHDA and CDR2 SQIVND (reference sequence). The CDR3 protein is CATSDRGRPDTQYF. In DNA, the CDR3 is TGTGCCACCTCAGACAGGGGGAGGCCAGATACGCAGTATTTT. Full variable domain (rest looked up from reference TRBV19 and TRBJ2-3): DGGITQSPKYLFRKEGQNVTLSCEQNLNHDAMYWYRQDPGQGLRLIYYSQIVNDFQKGDIAEGYSVSREKKESFPLTVTSAQKNPTAFYLCATSDRGRPDTQYFGPGTRLTVL.

V usage is TRBV19 and J usage is TRBJ2-5; TRBD2 matches 11 bases. After removal of 2 bases from V and 6 bases from J, the junction contained 14 bases not matched to a gene. CDR3 length: 18 residues. Germline loops: CDR1 LNHDA, CDR2 SQIVND (reference sequence). The CDR3 loop is CASSISPSLAGVAKTQYF. CDR3 nucleotide sequence: TGTGCCAGTAGTATATCCCCATCACTAGCGGGAGTAGCGAAGACCCAGTACTTC.

The sample holds one count of this clone. This sequence joins TRBV4-2 and TRBJ1-4; the match to TRBD1 covers 9 bases. CDR1 is LGHNA and CDR2 is YNFKEQ in the germline V gene. The V and J ends lost 1 base and 7 bases, in that order; junction bases with no gene match: 10. CDR3 length equals 17 residues. In DNA form, the CDR3 reads TGTGCCAGCAGCCAAGTCGGAACAGGGGGCACGGGTGAAAAACTGTTTTTT. This codes for CASSQVGTGGTGEKLFF.

The chain couples TRBV7-3 to TRBJ2-2, with TRBD1 matching over 9 bases. V was pared by 7 bases and J by 5 bases, with 8 bases of the junction left unmatched. The CDR3 is 15 amino acids. Looked up from germline, CDR1 is SGHTA and CDR2 is FQGTGA. The CDR3 region is CASKTRTGDTGELFF. CDR3 DNA: TGTGCCAGCAAAACTCGGACAGGGGATACCGGGGAGCTGTTTTTT.

This chain joins TRBV7-9 and TRBJ2-5, with 7 bases that match TRBD1. Germline V gene data show CDR1 as SEHNR and CDR2 as FQNEAQ (reference sequence). This CDR3 has 14 amino acids. V was clipped by 1 base and J by 4 bases; unmatched bases: 3. CDR3 DNA: TGTGCCAGCAGCTTAGATCCAGGGGGAGAGACCCAGTACTTC. It encodes CASSLDPGGETQYF.

This sequence joins TRBV4-1 and TRBJ2-7; D perhaps matches TRBD1 (5 bases). The CDR3 consists of 14 residues. The V end was cut by 1 base, the J end by 7 bases, with 14 bases between. Germline V gene sequence: CDR1 MGHRA, CDR2 YSYEKL. The CDR3 here is CASSQAQGPVEQYF. The CDR3 DNA reads TGCGCCAGCAGCCAAGCGCAGGGCCCCGTGGAGCAGTACTTC.

The chain recombines TRBV30 with TRBJ2-7; perhaps TRBD1 as D (6 bases). Germline CDR1 is GTSNPN and CDR2 is SVGIG (reference sequence). V was shortened by 7 bases and J by 1 base, with 8 bases between the two germline ends. This CDR3 spans 11 amino acids. The chain's CDR3 is CAYTGSYEQYF. CDR3 bases: TGTGCCTACACAGGGTCCTACGAGCAGTACTTC.

The chain couples TRBV27 to TRBJ1-4; the D is unclear. CDR3 size: 14 residues. Trimming removed 2 bases from V and 5 bases from J, with 9 bases in between. CDR1 and CDR2 (germline): MNHEY, SMNVEV (reference sequence). CDR3 residues: CASSLAGRNEKLFF. The CDR3 DNA follows: TGTGCCAGCAGTTTAGCGGGGAGAAATGAAAAACTGTTTTTT.

V is TRBV30 and J is TRBJ2-7; D not resolved. The CDR3 has 13 residues. Germline V gene sequence: CDR1 GTSNPN, CDR2 SVGIG (reference sequence). Trimming took off 0 bases at V and 7 bases at J, with 13 bases between the two ends. The CDR3 spells CAWSVVATMEQYF. The CDR3, as DNA: TGTGCCTGGAGTGTGGTAGCAACAATGGAGCAGTACTTC. Together with reference TRBV30 and TRBJ2-7, the CDR3 gives the full variable domain: SQTIHQWPATLVQPVGSPLSLECTVEGTSNPNLYWYRQAAGRGLQLLFYSVGIGQISSEVPQNLSASRPQDRQFILSSKKLLLSDSGFYLCAWSVVATMEQYFGPGTRLTVT.

The rearrangement links TRBV7-3 to TRBJ2-3; D perhaps matches TRBD2 (6 bases). CDR1 and CDR2 from the germline V gene are SGHTA and FQGTGA. V dropped 5 bases and J dropped 2 bases, with 11 bases sitting between them. The CDR3 sequence is 14 residues long. CDR3 DNA sequence: TGTGCCAGCAGCCCGGCGGGACCCACAGATACGCAGTATTTT. Amino acid sequence: CASSPAGPTDTQYF.

This clone was recorded a few times. V gene TRBV5-1 combines with J gene TRBJ2-2; 7 bases agree with TRBD2. The germline V gene encodes CDR1 SGHRS and CDR2 YFSETQ. After removal of 4 bases from V and 4 bases from J, the junction contained 13 bases not matched to a gene. The CDR3 runs to 17 residues. CDR3 sequence: CASSPRRAGSITGELFF. The DNA for the CDR3 is TGCGCCAGCAGCCCCAGGAGAGCGGGATCAATCACCGGGGAGCTGTTTTTT.

The J gene is TRBJ2-1, the V gene TRBV7-3; 9 bases map to TRBD2. J lost 6 bases, V lost 2 bases, and 2 bases had no gene match. This CDR3 region has 14 residues. Germline V gene data show CDR1 as SGHTA and CDR2 as FQGTGA. The chain's CDR3 is CASSLAGGGNEQFF. CDR3 DNA: TGTGCCAGCAGCTTAGCGGGAGGGGGCAATGAGCAGTTCTTC.

The chain couples TRBV7-3 to TRBJ2-2; 9 bases align to TRBD1. The CDR3 has 15 residues. Unmatched junction bases numbered 6, after V lost 5 bases and J lost 5 bases. Germline loops: CDR1 SGHTA, CDR2 FQGTGA. CDR3 loop: CASSPTGGATGELFF. The CDR3 DNA sequence: TGTGCCAGCAGCCCAACAGGGGGCGCGACCGGGGAGCTGTTTTTT.

DNA of the CDR3: TGTGCCAGCAGCCAACTTTCCCACACTGAAGCTTTCTTT. Translating gives CASSQLSHTEAFF. The V gene is TRBV16, the J gene TRBJ1-1, with D unresolved. Germline V gene sequence: CDR1 KGHSY, CDR2 FQNENV. Deletions cut 2 bases from V and 3 bases from J, with 7 bases between. The CDR3 is made up of 13 amino acids. The whole variable domain, filled in from reference TRBV16 and TRBJ1-1, reads GEEVAQTPKHLVRGEGQKAKLYCAPIKGHSYVFWYQQVLKNEFKFLISFQNENVFDETGMPKERFSAKCLPNSPCSLEIQATKLEDSAVYFCASSQLSHTEAFFGQGTRLTVV.

The chain carries TRBV5-1 and TRBJ2-2; D uncertain. There are 15 residues in the CDR3. The germline gives CDR1 SGHRS, CDR2 YFSETQ. Between the trimmed V and J ends, which lost 1 base and 1 base, there was a span of 8 bases. The chain's CDR3 is CASSLYAENTGELFF. CDR3 nucleotides: TGCGCCAGCAGCTTGTACGCGGAGAACACCGGGGAGCTGTTTTTT.

The chain has TRBV28 and TRBJ1-2, with D hard to call. The ends were cut back, 1 base at V and 1 base at J, with 4 bases in the middle. Germline V lookup: CDR1 MDHEN, CDR2 SYDVKM. The CDR3 extends over 13 amino acids. CDR3: CASSLYFNYGYTF. The DNA of the CDR3 is TGTGCCAGCAGTTTATACTTTAACTATGGCTACACCTTC.

V is TRBV9 and J is TRBJ2-1, with TRBD2 matching 12 bases. Per germline, CDR1 SGDLS and CDR2 YYNGEE. The V gene end was trimmed by 5 bases and the J gene end by 7 bases; junction bases not matched to a gene: 7. The CDR3 has 15 amino acids. This CDR3 is CASSVTSGRLNEQFF. DNA for the CDR3: TGTGCCAGCAGTGTAACTAGCGGGAGGTTGAATGAGCAGTTCTTC.

The chain carries TRBV28 and TRBJ1-1; 8 bases are a match to TRBD1. Germline V lookup: CDR1 MDHEN, CDR2 SYDVKM. The ends lost 7 bases at V and 7 bases at J; junction bases unmatched: 8. The CDR3 is 13 amino acids. The CDR3 bases are TGTGCCAGCACCATGACAGGGGTGGGTGAAGCTTTCTTT. Protein product: CASTMTGVGEAFF.

V usage is TRBV19 and J usage is TRBJ2-2, with 7 bases aligning to TRBD2. Germline CDR1 is LNHDA and CDR2 is SQIVND (reference sequence). The V and J ends lost 6 bases and 0 bases, in that order; junction bases with no gene match: 7. This CDR3 region has 16 residues. CDR3 nucleotide sequence: TGTGCCAGTAGGAGCAGGGAGGGAGCGAACACCGGGGAGCTGTTTTTT. It encodes CASRSREGANTGELFF.